These T cell receptor beta chains were read from a single sample in a study of vaccination effects on CD4 cells after COVID-19. Which antigens these TCRs recognize remains unknown. The repertoire was sequenced with immunoSEQ multiplex PCR; TCRdb's copy has only in-frame clones and lacks some. Among 45,000 to 65,000 clones listed, 75% to 90% were seen once. The source was CD4+ T cells from PBMCs cultured with HCoV-229E spike peptides, collected before COVID-19 vaccination. The receptors stem from a human donor who received a COVID-19 vaccine. CDR3s include the opening cysteine and the closing phenylalanine or tryptophan. The D gene is left open where the match is weak. Size is stated for part of the rows, as once, few or many counts, or as a class when the clone is expanded.

v_call: TRBV28
clone_size: NA
d_call: NA
j_call: TRBJ2-5
cdr3_nt: TGTGCCAGCAGTGGGGGGACTCCCAAGGGGGAGACCCAGTACTTC
cdr3_aa: CASSGGTPKGETQYF

v_call: TRBV5-5
clone_size: NA
d_call: TRBD2
j_call: TRBJ2-5
cdr3_nt: TGTGCCAGCAGCTTGGTGGGAGCGGGGGTACAAGAGACCCAGTACTTC
cdr3_aa: CASSLVGAGVQETQYF

v_call: TRBV6-5
clone_size: NA
d_call: NA
j_call: TRBJ1-1
cdr3_nt: TGTGCCAGCAGTTACTCTAGGGGTACTGAAGCTTTCTTT
cdr3_aa: CASSYSRGTEAFF

v_call: TRBV3-1/TRBV3-2
clone_size: NA
d_call: TRBD1
j_call: TRBJ2-2
cdr3_nt: TGTGCCAGCAGCCAAAACAGGGGTGAGACCGGGGAGCTGTTTTTT
cdr3_aa: CASSQNRGETGELFF

v_call: TRBV5-1
clone_size: NA
d_call: NA
j_call: TRBJ1-3
cdr3_nt: TGCGCCAGCAGCTTGCGTAGGCCTAGCTCTGGAAACACCATATATTTT
cdr3_aa: CASSLRRPSSGNTIYF

v_call: TRBV19
clone_size: NA
d_call: NA
j_call: TRBJ1-5
cdr3_nt: TGTGCCAGTAGTCGACCGGGACCTGGGGGCAATCAGCCCCAGCATTTT
cdr3_aa: CASSRPGPGGNQPQHF

v_call: TRBV19
clone_size: NA
d_call: NA
j_call: TRBJ1-3
cdr3_nt: TGTGCCAGTAGTAGGAGAGAGTCTGGAAACACCATATATTTT
cdr3_aa: CASSRRESGNTIYF

v_call: TRBV28
clone_size: once
d_call: NA
j_call: TRBJ1-5
cdr3_nt: TGTGCCAGCAGACGGAACAGGGCGACCAATCAGCCCCAGCATTTT
cdr3_aa: CASRRNRATNQPQHF

v_call: TRBV4-1
clone_size: NA
d_call: NA
j_call: TRBJ1-5
cdr3_nt: TGCGCCAGCAGCCAAGGGTTTCCTCGTCAGCCCCAGCATTTT
cdr3_aa: CASSQGFPRQPQHF

v_call: TRBV6-1
clone_size: NA
d_call: TRBD2
j_call: TRBJ2-5
cdr3_nt: TGTGCCAGCAGTGACCCAGCGGGGGCGGGGGAGACCCAGTACTTC
cdr3_aa: CASSDPAGAGETQYF

v_call: TRBV18
clone_size: NA
d_call: NA
j_call: TRBJ2-2
cdr3_nt: TGTGCCAGCTCACCACCGGGTGGCGGGGAGCTGTTTTTT
cdr3_aa: CASSPPGGGELFF

v_call: TRBV7-3
clone_size: few
d_call: NA
j_call: TRBJ2-2
cdr3_nt: TGTGCCAGCAGCCGTGGGGTCCTCGGGGAGCTGTTTTTT
cdr3_aa: CASSRGVLGELFF

v_call: TRBV24-1
clone_size: NA
d_call: NA
j_call: TRBJ2-3
cdr3_nt: TGTGCCACCAGTGACCGGGACCTCAGCACAGATACGCAGTATTTT
cdr3_aa: CATSDRDLSTDTQYF

v_call: TRBV5-8
clone_size: NA
d_call: NA
j_call: TRBJ2-3
cdr3_nt: TGTGCCAGCCCCTCGGTAGACCTTAGCACAGATACGCAGTATTTT
cdr3_aa: CASPSVDLSTDTQYF

v_call: TRBV5-1
clone_size: NA
d_call: TRBD2
j_call: TRBJ2-3
cdr3_nt: TGCGCCAGCAGCCCGGGACTAGCGGGGTCAGATACGCAGTATTTT
cdr3_aa: CASSPGLAGSDTQYF

v_call: TRBV7-8
clone_size: few
d_call: NA
j_call: TRBJ1-5
cdr3_nt: TGTGCCAGCACCCTAGCTGCGAGCAATCAGCCCCAGCATTTT
cdr3_aa: CASTLAASNQPQHF

v_call: TRBV2
clone_size: once
d_call: NA
j_call: TRBJ1-1
cdr3_nt: TGTGCCAGCAGTGATTACACTGAAGCTTTCTTT
cdr3_aa: CASSDYTEAFF

v_call: TRBV4-2
clone_size: NA
d_call: NA
j_call: TRBJ1-1
cdr3_nt: TGTGCCAGCAGCCAAGACGCGCAGGGTAGGAATGAAGCTTTCTTT
cdr3_aa: CASSQDAQGRNEAFF

v_call: TRBV19
clone_size: NA
d_call: TRBD1
j_call: TRBJ2-3
cdr3_nt: TGTGCCAGTAGTCCACAAACGGGACAGTCAATTCCTACGCAGTATTTT
cdr3_aa: CASSPQTGQSIPTQYF

v_call: TRBV25-1
clone_size: NA
d_call: TRBD1
j_call: TRBJ1-2
cdr3_nt: TGTGCCAGCAGTGACGAGACAGGGGGAGGCTACACCTTC
cdr3_aa: CASSDETGGGYTF

v_call: TRBV2
clone_size: NA
d_call: NA
j_call: TRBJ1-6
cdr3_nt: TGTGCCGGGACCGGGACGGTGAATTCACCCCTCCACTTT
cdr3_aa: CAGTGTVNSPLHF

v_call: TRBV6-5
clone_size: NA
d_call: TRBD1
j_call: TRBJ1-3
cdr3_nt: TGTGCCAGCACCGCCGACAGGGTTTTTGAAAACACCATATATTTT
cdr3_aa: CASTADRVFENTIYF

v_call: TRBV27
clone_size: NA
d_call: TRBD1
j_call: TRBJ1-2
cdr3_nt: TGTGCCAGCAGTTCACATCTCCAGGGGGTAGGCTACACCTTC
cdr3_aa: CASSSHLQGVGYTF

v_call: TRBV6-2/TRBV6-3
clone_size: once
d_call: NA
j_call: TRBJ2-3
cdr3_nt: TGTGCCAGCAGTTGGAGGGGGTGGACAGATACGCAGTATTTT
cdr3_aa: CASSWRGWTDTQYF

v_call: TRBV24-1
clone_size: NA
d_call: TRBD1
j_call: TRBJ1-5
cdr3_nt: TGTGCCACCAGTGGAAATAACAGGGGAAACAGCAATCAGCCCCAGCATTTT
cdr3_aa: CATSGNNRGNSNQPQHF